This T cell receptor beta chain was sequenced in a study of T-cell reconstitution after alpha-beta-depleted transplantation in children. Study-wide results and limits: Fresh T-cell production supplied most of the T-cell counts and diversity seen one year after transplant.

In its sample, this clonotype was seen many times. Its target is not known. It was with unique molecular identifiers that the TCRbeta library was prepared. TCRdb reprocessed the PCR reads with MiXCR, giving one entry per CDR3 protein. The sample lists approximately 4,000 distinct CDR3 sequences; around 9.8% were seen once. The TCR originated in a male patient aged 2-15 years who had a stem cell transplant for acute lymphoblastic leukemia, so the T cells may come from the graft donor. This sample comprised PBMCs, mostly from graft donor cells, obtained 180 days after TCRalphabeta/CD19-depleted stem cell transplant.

The CDR3 loop is CASRDYETSGQETQYF. The CDR3 nucleotides are TGTGCCAGCAGAGATTACGAAACTAGCGGACAAGAGACCCAGTACTTC. This chain uses TRBV6-1 with TRBJ2-5, with 8 bases matching TRBD2. The CDR3 sequence is 16 residues long. The V gene end was trimmed by 6 bases and the J gene end by 2 bases; junction bases not matched to a gene: 11. In germline, CDR1 is MNHNS, CDR2 SASEGT.